The text below deals with one TCR beta chain. There are a few counts of this clone. There is no known antigen for this receptor. The input lacks base qualities; no much larger clone sits a single base away. Reading from cysteine to phenylalanine, the CDR3 counts 15 amino acids. The read is trimmed to its CDR3 DNA, 45 bases read in frame from base 1. This entry comes from a study of blood T cell repertoires in COVID-19 (TCRdb year 2020). About the investigation overall: Collaborator samples came from the United States, Italy and Spain and covered acute and convalescent phases of COVID-19. The samples were drawn from two sources: the first 160 participants of the ongoing ImmuneRACE study, and some 1,300 subjects contributed by 6 global collaborators. Where available, HLA class I and class II types were obtained from metadata supplied by the sample provider rather than from assay-based typing. Sample metadata almost always included a de-identified subject ID, COVID-19 status, age in years and sex. The repertoires were released in a freely available public database meant as a resource for research on the immune response to SARS-CoV-2. The dataset comprised deeply sampled blood TCRbeta repertoires from subjects exposed to, actively infected with, or recovered from COVID-19. The prospective study material was composed of cDNA or gDNA derived from T cells, B-cell-depleted T cells, or PBMCs. General findings and caveats noted by the study authors: The quantity of clinical and demographic metadata differed by source and by participant and was supplied without curation.

The collaborating institutions used their own protocols to collect whole blood in K2EDTA tubes. For TCRbeta analysis, collaborators shipped samples as frozen whole blood, isolated PBMCs, or DNA extracted from either of those sample types. The immunoSEQ Assay, a bias-controlled multiplex PCR, was used to amplify TCRbeta CDR3 regions from genomic DNA. The authors processed their data as follows. The number of nucleated cells in each sample was estimated from the amplification of reference gene primers within the assay. Sequence reads were collapsed and filtered to measure the absolute abundance of every unique TCRbeta CDR3 rearrangement. For each sample, productive Simpson clonality was calculated as the square root of Simpson's diversity index across productive rearrangements. Imported from immuneACCESS, the table was reduced by TCRdb to in-frame sequences with V and J called. These copies leave out some clones; in studies compared against another copy, an unresolved V gene accounts for under half, and the cause of the remainder is not known. Clone size and V and J calls were adopted from that table, with D and trimming inferred from the DNA. The sample has around 40,000 clones on record, 80% to 90% of them singletons. In total, the top ten clones hold around 24% of the sample.

Sequencing was performed on peripheral blood. The chain is assembled from TRBV21-1 and TRBJ2-1; TRBD2 is taken as the D call from the table, unchecked against the DNA. TRBV21-1 has pseudogene status. This receptor was identified in a man aged 50 or older with active or convalescent COVID-19. CDR3 reads: CASSPLAGTYNEQFF. In nucleotides, the sequence is TGTGCCAGCAGTCCTCTAGCGGGAACATACAATGAGCAGTTCTTC.